The sequence of this T cell receptor (beta chain) was determined in a study of T cells expressing NK-cell markers. With the 5' RACE reads reprocessed, TCRdb shows one record per CDR3 protein and no DNA. The repertoire table contains approximately 460,000 distinct CDR3 sequences. Study-level points and caveats: One observes that, in several donors, these clonotypes were also the leading ones within the CD3+CD56-NKG2C+ fraction.

Comments on this clonotype: The antigen is not known.

The CDR3 length is 14 residues. Germline V gives CDR1 MNHEY, CDR2 SVGAGI. The gene calls are TRBV6-5 and TRBJ1-2. This clonotype was sampled from a woman aged 18 to 69 in good health. The specimen was blood T cells: a sorted CD56 or NKG2C T cell subset, CD4+ or CD8+ T cells, or bulk PBMC T cells (not recorded which). This CDR3 reads CASSFNPTNYGYTF.